This TCR beta chain was profiled in a study of blood T cells in healthy people across ages. Across the study: Per two T cells, template switching captured roughly one barcoded beta molecule.

As for this clonotype: Its antigen is currently unknown. One junction end does not reproduce the germline sequence, and a read error may be involved.

The V gene's germline CDR1 is LNHDA and CDR2 SQIVND (reference sequence). This CDR3 is built from 15 residues. Study observations and caveats: Long-lived donors had more naive CD4+ cells and higher diversity than aged donors. Roughly linear age-related decline in beta diversity appeared, significant by age approximately 43.

Every participating donor contributed around 9.5 milliliters of peripheral blood through a draw. Then a second PCR, running about 6 to 12 cycles, was carried out with a sample-barcoded 5' primer and a J-beta primer mix. TCRdb independently ran MiXCR on the 5' RACE reads; one entry per CDR3 protein. In the table there are some 690,000 distinct CDR3 sequences, 20% to 25% of which are singletons. Sequencing input: blood. This sequence was found in a man aged 65 to 79 in good health. The chain is built from TRBV19 and TRBJ1-5; unclear D gene. This CDR3 reads CASRIGGTYNQPQHF. The CDR3 nucleotides are TGTGCCAGTAGAATAGGCGGCACCTACAATCAGCCCCAGCATTTT.